Listed below are T cell receptor beta chains from one sample, sequenced in a study of blood T cells in healthy people across ages. A single record per CDR3 protein comes from TCRdb applying MiXCR to the 5' RACE reads. Of some 700,000 distinct CDR3 sequences listed, roughly 20% were seen once; the top ten hold around a fifth. Sequenced: blood. These receptors originate from a man aged 70-80 years in good health. Both conserved end residues are part of each CDR3. Each record gives: CDR3 DNA, CDR3 protein, D gene, clone size, J gene, V gene, CDR3 length. A D gene is named only where the DNA matches it firmly. Not all rows give a size; the values are once, few, many and, for expanded clones, a class.

TGCAGTGCTAGGGCCGTGGGGACAGGGGGTAGAGGTGCTAATTCACCCCTCCACTTT | CSARAVGTGGRGANSPLHF | TRBD1 | few | TRBJ1-6 | TRBV20-1 | 19
TGTGCCAGCAGCTTAGGCGGGACAGGGAGTGGGCAGAACACTGAAGCTTTCTTT | CASSLGGTGSGQNTEAFF | TRBD1 | . | TRBJ1-1 | TRBV7-2 | 18
TGTGCCAGCAGCCCACTAGCGGGGATAGCCAAAAACATTCAGTACTTC | CASSPLAGIAKNIQYF | TRBD2 | . | TRBJ2-4 | TRBV3-1 | 16
TGCGCCAGCAGCATCGACAGGGTCTATGGCTACACCTTC | CASSIDRVYGYTF | TRBD1 | . | TRBJ1-2 | TRBV5-1 | 13
TGTGCCAGCAGCACATATCGCGGCCCCCGGATGGATGAGCAGTTCTTC | CASSTYRGPRMDEQFF | . | . | TRBJ2-1 | TRBV14 | 16
TGTGCCAGTAGTATAGGGCCAAAAGAGACCCAGTACTTC | CASSIGPKETQYF | . | . | TRBJ2-5 | TRBV19 | 13
TGTGCCAGCACCTCAAGGATCATAATGGATACGCAGTATTTT | CASTSRIIMDTQYF | . | few | TRBJ2-3 | TRBV6-6 | 14
TGCAGTGCTTTCGACCGCGCAGATACGCAGTATTTT | CSAFDRADTQYF | . | . | TRBJ2-3 | TRBV20-1 | 12
TGCGCCAGCAGCTTGCAAACTAGCTCCTACGAGCAGTACTTC | CASSLQTSSYEQYF | . | many | TRBJ2-7 | TRBV5-1 | 14
TGCAGTGCCCGGACTAGCGGGAGTCGCACCGGGGAGCTGTTTTTT | CSARTSGSRTGELFF | TRBD2 | many | TRBJ2-2 | TRBV20-1 | 15
TGTGCCAGCAGCGTAGTATCGGGTACGCAGTATTTT | CASSVVSGTQYF | . | few | TRBJ2-3 | TRBV9 | 12
TGTGCCAGCAGTGGGGGGAGGGGTTCCTCCTACGAGCAGTACTTC | CASSGGRGSSYEQYF | TRBD2 | . | TRBJ2-7 | TRBV6-1 | 15
TGCAGCGTCCAGACTGGCTCTGGAAACACCATATATTTT | CSVQTGSGNTIYF | . | many | TRBJ1-3 | TRBV29-1 | 13
TGTGCCAGCAGCAACCCTAGCGGGGGGGCTCTGGATGAGCAGTTCTTC | CASSNPSGGALDEQFF | TRBD2 | few | TRBJ2-1 | TRBV13 | 16
TGTGCCAGCAGATTTAACCCAACAGATACGCAGTATTTT | CASRFNPTDTQYF | . | . | TRBJ2-3 | TRBV7-9 | 13
TGTGCCAGCAGTTACCCCAATGGTGTGATGAACGGCTACACCTTC | CASSYPNGVMNGYTF | . | . | TRBJ1-2 | TRBV6-6 | 15
TGTGCCAGCAGTTACAAAACCGGACAGGGGAGTCAGCCCCAGCATTTT | CASSYKTGQGSQPQHF | TRBD1 | . | TRBJ1-5 | TRBV6-6 | 16
TGTGCCAGCAGCTTTCCGACAGATACGCAGTATTTT | CASSFPTDTQYF | . | many | TRBJ2-3 | TRBV7-9 | 12
TGTGCCAGCAGCCACGGACGGAAGTACCAAGAGACCCAGTACTTC | CASSHGRKYQETQYF | . | . | TRBJ2-5 | TRBV14 | 15
TGTGCCAGCTCACCGGTGGTTAATGAAAAACTGTTTTTT | CASSPVVNEKLFF | . | . | TRBJ1-4 | TRBV18 | 13
TGTGCCAGCAGCGGGGACGGGCATCGTCGCGGCTACACCTTC | CASSGDGHRRGYTF | . | few | TRBJ1-2 | TRBV9 | 14
TGCGCCAGCAGCTTGGACGGCAGGGCAAGCAATGAGCAGTTCTTC | CASSLDGRASNEQFF | . | . | TRBJ2-1 | TRBV5-1 | 15
TGTGCCGCTGGGGGCTGGGATGAAAAACTGTTTTTT | CAAGGWDEKLFF | . | . | TRBJ1-4 | TRBV28 | 12
TGCAGTGCAAGGGGAGGGGCCGCCACTAACTATGGCTACACCTTC | CSARGGAATNYGYTF | . | few | TRBJ1-2 | TRBV20-1 | 15
TGTGCCAGCAGCCAAGTGACGGGAAGGTGGAATGAGCAGTTCTTC | CASSQVTGRWNEQFF | . | . | TRBJ2-1 | TRBV3-1 | 15
TGTGCCAGCAGCCAAGATCCACCGGGCCTCCTGGTTGATGAGCAGTTCTTC | CASSQDPPGLLVDEQFF | . | . | TRBJ2-1 | TRBV3-1 | 17
TGTGCCAGCGGAACTAGCGACTTCCTAACAGATACGCAGTATTTT | CASGTSDFLTDTQYF | TRBD2 | . | TRBJ2-3 | TRBV14 | 15
TGCAGTGCTAGAGTTGAGGCTTATGGCTACACCTTC | CSARVEAYGYTF | . | . | TRBJ1-2 | TRBV20-1 | 12
TGTGCCAGCAGCTACAGCTCCTATAATTCACCCCTCCACTTT | CASSYSSYNSPLHF | . | . | TRBJ1-6 | TRBV7-3 | 14